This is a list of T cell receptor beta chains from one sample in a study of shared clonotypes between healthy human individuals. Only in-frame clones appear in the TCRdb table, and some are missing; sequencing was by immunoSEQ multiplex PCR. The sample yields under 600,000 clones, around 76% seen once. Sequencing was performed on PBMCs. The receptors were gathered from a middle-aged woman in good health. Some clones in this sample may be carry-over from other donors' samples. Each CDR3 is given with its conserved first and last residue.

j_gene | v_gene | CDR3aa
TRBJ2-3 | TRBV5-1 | CASSQGQVADTQYF
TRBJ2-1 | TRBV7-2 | CASSLRTMDEQFF
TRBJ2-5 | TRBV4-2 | CASSQETRITIQETQYF
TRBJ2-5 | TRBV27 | CASSLRRQETQYF
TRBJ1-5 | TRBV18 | CASSPGVNQPQHF
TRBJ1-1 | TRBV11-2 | CASSLTGRNTEAFF
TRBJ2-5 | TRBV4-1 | CASSQDLAGETQYF
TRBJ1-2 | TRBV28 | CASSRRGDLRGGYTF
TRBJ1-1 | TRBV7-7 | CASSQDRDTEAFF
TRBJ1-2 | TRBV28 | CASSPGQGSGTF
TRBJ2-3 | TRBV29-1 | CSVGPADTQYF
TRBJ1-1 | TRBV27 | CASSLSGQGAEAFF
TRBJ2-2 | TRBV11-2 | CASSLHDGELFF
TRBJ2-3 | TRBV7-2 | CASSPDRSTDTQYF
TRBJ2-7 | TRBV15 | CATSRGGTSGTYEQYF
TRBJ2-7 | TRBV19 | CASSPQPGLAGGSYEQYF
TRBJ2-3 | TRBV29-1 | CSVEDGRGDTQYF
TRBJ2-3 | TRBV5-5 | CASSYDVDTQYF
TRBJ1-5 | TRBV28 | CASRTGFQPQHF
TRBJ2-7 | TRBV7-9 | CASSPSGLSSYEQYF
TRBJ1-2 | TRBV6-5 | CASSGGQYGYTF
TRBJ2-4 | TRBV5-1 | CASSLALATNRGENIQYF
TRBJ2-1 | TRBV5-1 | CASSYRDNRNEQFF
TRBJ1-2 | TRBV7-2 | CASRPGGSYGYTF
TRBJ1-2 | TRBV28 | CASSRDRGKNYGYTF
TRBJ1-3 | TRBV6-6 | CASSMGVGSSGRTIYF
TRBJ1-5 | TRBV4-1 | CASSQEGRGRNNQPQHF
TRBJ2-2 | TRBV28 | CASSPIFSGVSGTGELFF
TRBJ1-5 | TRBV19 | CASSMGFGGNQPQHF
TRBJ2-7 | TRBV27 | CASSLLGTGRYEQYF
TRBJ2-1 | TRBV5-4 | CASSSRERAYNEQFF
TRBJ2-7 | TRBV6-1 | CASFRKGGVYEQYF
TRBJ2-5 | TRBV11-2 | CASSRTSGSGQETQYF
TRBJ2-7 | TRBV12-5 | CASGEAKLRGLAGGPYEQYF
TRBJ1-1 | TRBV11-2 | CASSELGFGREPTEAFF
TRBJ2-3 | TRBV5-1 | CASSLQGDGTDTQYF
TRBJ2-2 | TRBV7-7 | CASSLEQYTGELFF
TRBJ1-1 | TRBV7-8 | CASSGSPRVTEAFF
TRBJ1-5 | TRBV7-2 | CASSHSNQPQHF
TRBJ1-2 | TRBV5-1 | CASSLGTGPLYGYTF
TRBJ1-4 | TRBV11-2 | CASSFRGEKLFF
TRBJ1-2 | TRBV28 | CASMGEGSYTF
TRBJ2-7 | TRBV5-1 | CASSRGTGFSYEQYF
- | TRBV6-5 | CASSTTSGSSYEQYF
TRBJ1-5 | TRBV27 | CASSFWGQPQHF
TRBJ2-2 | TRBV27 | CASSLIYGTGNTGELFF